A selection of T cell receptor beta chains follows, all from one sample in a study of T cells in Graves' hyperthyroidism and ophthalmopathy. In TCRdb, the multiplex PCR reads were re-called with MiXCR into one record per CDR3 protein. The sample contains about 680,000 distinct CDR3 sequences, just over 35% of which appear only once. Sequenced sample: blood. The receptors were sampled from a woman between 35 and 50 years old with Graves' hyperthyroidism. Both conserved end residues are part of each CDR3. A D gene is named only where the DNA matches it firmly. Clone size, where shown, is once, few, many, or a class for clones that have expanded.

abundance	d_gene	v_gene	j_gene	CDR3nt	CDR3aa
few	NA	TRBV2	TRBJ1-5	TGTGCCAGCAGTGAAGAGGGCAGTGGCAATCAGCCCCAGCATTTT	CASSEEGSGNQPQHF
few	NA	TRBV5-1	TRBJ2-7	TGCGCCAGCAGCTTTGACAGGTCCTACGAGCAGTACTTC	CASSFDRSYEQYF
NA	NA	TRBV29-1	TRBJ1-2	TGCAGCAGTTTAGCGGGGCAGGGCTTCTATGGCTACACCTTC	CSSLAGQGFYGYTF
few	TRBD1	TRBV7-8	TRBJ1-3	TGTGCCAGCAGCACAACTCCGGGACAGGGTTTCCCCGTTGGAAACACCATATATTTT	CASSTTPGQGFPVGNTIYF
NA	TRBD1	TRBV20-1	TRBJ2-7	TGCAGTGCTAGTTTTGGACAGGGGGGATACGAGCAGTACTTC	CSASFGQGGYEQYF
many	NA	TRBV7-2	TRBJ1-1	TGTGCCAGCAGCTTAGCGGCAGGGAGCACTGAAGCTTTCTTT	CASSLAAGSTEAFF
many	NA	TRBV20-1	TRBJ2-5	TGCAGTGCCCCCCTGGGACACTACCAAGAGACCCAGTACTTC	CSAPLGHYQETQYF
many	NA	TRBV29-1	TRBJ1-2	TGCAGCGTTCTTCTGTCCGGGGGCTATGGCTACACCTTC	CSVLLSGGYGYTF
few	NA	TRBV6-2/TRBV6-3	TRBJ1-5	TGTGCGAGCGGGAGGGAGAGCAATCAGCCCCAGCATTTT	CASGRESNQPQHF
few	NA	TRBV28	TRBJ1-2	TGTGCCAGCAGTTCTGGTCCAAGTGAGGGCTATGGCTACACCTTC	CASSSGPSEGYGYTF
NA	NA	TRBV4-3	TRBJ2-7	TGCGCCAGCAGCCAAGAGTGGGGCAGGGAGCAGTACTTC	CASSQEWGREQYF
many	NA	TRBV4-1	TRBJ1-1	TGCGCCAGCAGCCAAGGTCGGACTCGAGGGAACACTGAAGCTTTCTTT	CASSQGRTRGNTEAFF
NA	TRBD1	TRBV4-3	TRBJ2-7	TGCGCCAGCAGAAGGGTGGTGGGGCAGGGGGACTACGAGCAGTACTTC	CASRRVVGQGDYEQYF
many	NA	TRBV2	TRBJ2-7	TGTGCCAGCACCCCCTCTGGGACGGGACCCTACGAGCAGTACTTC	CASTPSGTGPYEQYF
many	TRBD1	TRBV29-1	TRBJ2-7	TGCAGCGTTGGGACAGGTTACGAGCAGTACTTC	CSVGTGYEQYF
many	NA	TRBV7-2	TRBJ1-1	TGTGCCAGCAGCTTAGTATGGCCTGAAGCTTTCTTT	CASSLVWPEAFF
many	NA	TRBV20-1	TRBJ1-1	TGCAGTGCTAGAGATCGGGGCAGGAACACTGAAGCTTTCTTT	CSARDRGRNTEAFF
many	NA	TRBV3-1	TRBJ2-2	TGTGCCAGCAGCCAAAGGGTCGGGGAGCTGTTTTTT	CASSQRVGELFF
few	NA	TRBV6-5	TRBJ2-5	TGTGCCAGCAGTGACTCCCCCAGGGGGGGGAAAGAGACCCAGTACTTC	CASSDSPRGGKETQYF
NA	NA	TRBV20-1	TRBJ1-1	TGCAGTGCTAGAGAACAGGGAGGTTTGGCTGAAGCTTTCTTT	CSAREQGGLAEAFF
many	NA	TRBV20-1	TRBJ1-1	TGCAGTGCTAGTGCAGCAGCCCCTTTCTTT	CSASAAAPFF
NA	NA	TRBV6-2/TRBV6-3	TRBJ1-5	TGTGCCAGCAGTTACGGAGGGCGGGCAAATCAGCCCCAGCATTTT	CASSYGGRANQPQHF
many	NA	TRBV9	TRBJ1-6	TGTGCCAGCAGCGCGAGAGGTGGGGGCGGTAAGAGTTCACCCCTCCACTTT	CASSARGGGGKSSPLHF
many	NA	TRBV9	TRBJ1-3	TGTGCCAGCAGCGTGACGTCCGGTGCTGGAAACACCATATATTTT	CASSVTSGAGNTIYF
many	NA	TRBV12-3/TRBV12-4	TRBJ1-2	TGTGCCAGCAGTTCCCTTTTGGATGGCTACACCTTC	CASSSLLDGYTF
NA	NA	TRBV28	TRBJ1-5	TGTGCCAGCCGGACCCTCTGGGGCAATCAGCCCCAGCATTTT	CASRTLWGNQPQHF
many	TRBD1	TRBV7-8	TRBJ1-6	TGCGCCAGCAGCCTGGACAGGGCTAGCTCCTATAATTCACCCCTCCACTTT	CASSLDRASSYNSPLHF
many	NA	TRBV9	TRBJ1-1	TGTGCCAGCAGCGCACAAGGTGGGCGGGCTGAAGCTTTCTTT	CASSAQGGRAEAFF
many	NA	TRBV3-1	TRBJ1-4	TGTGCCAGCAGCCAAGATCGAAGTTCAACTAATGAAAAACTGTTTTTT	CASSQDRSSTNEKLFF
few	NA	TRBV20-1	TRBJ2-2	TGCAGTGCTAACCCCTTCCAGGCGAGCGGGGAGCTGTTTTTT	CSANPFQASGELFF
NA	NA	TRBV27	TRBJ1-6	TGTGCCAGCAGTTACTCGGCAGAGTCGTATAATTCACCCCTCCACTTT	CASSYSAESYNSPLHF
few	NA	TRBV20-1	TRBJ1-4	TGCAGTGCTAAGCGGGACGAAGCAACTAATGAAAAACTGTTTTTT	CSAKRDEATNEKLFF
few	NA	TRBV7-6	TRBJ2-5	TGTGCCAGCAGCTTAGATCCGGGCTTAGGAGAGACCCAGTACTTC	CASSLDPGLGETQYF
NA	NA	TRBV5-4	TRBJ2-5	TGTGCCAGCAGCCAAGGGGGGACAGATCGAGAGACCCAGTACTTC	CASSQGGTDRETQYF
many	NA	TRBV29-1	TRBJ1-3	TGCAGCGTTGATGAGCCCGACTCTGGAAACACCATATATTTT	CSVDEPDSGNTIYF
few	NA	TRBV11-2	TRBJ2-7	TGTGCCAGCAGCCCAAACAGAGATTCCTACGAGCAGTACTTC	CASSPNRDSYEQYF
many	NA	TRBV16	TRBJ2-5	TGTGCCAGCAGTCGACCGGGAAGGCAAGAGACCCAGTACTTC	CASSRPGRQETQYF
many	NA	TRBV10-1	TRBJ1-1	TGCGCCAGCAGTGATGATATGGCTAACACTGAAGCTTTCTTT	CASSDDMANTEAFF
NA	NA	TRBV6-4	TRBJ1-2	TGTGCCAGCAGTGACGGCGGGAACTATGGCCACACCTTC	CASSDGGNYGHTF
NA	TRBD1	TRBV2	TRBJ1-1	TGTGCCAGCAGTGAACCCGGGACAGGGCTATACTTT	CASSEPGTGLYF
few	NA	TRBV7-9	TRBJ1-1	TGTGCCAGCAGCTTAGTCCGGGGTTACACTGAGGCTTTCTTT	CASSLVRGYTEAFF
NA	NA	TRBV12-3/TRBV12-4	TRBJ1-6	TGTGCCAGCAGTTTAGGTCAGGGGCTCATTTCACCCCTCCACTTT	CASSLGQGLISPLHF
many	NA	TRBV11-2	TRBJ1-6	TGTGCCAGCAGCTTAGTGGTGGAGTCACCCCTCCACTTT	CASSLVVESPLHF
few	NA	TRBV20-1	TRBJ2-5	TGCAGTGCGTCAGTGTGGGGGGTGGGACCACGGTACCAAGAGACCCAGTACTTC	CSASVWGVGPRYQETQYF
NA	TRBD1	TRBV2	TRBJ2-2	TGTGCCAGCAGTGCCAACCCCCCCGGGACAGGTCACACCGGGGAGCTGTTTTTT	CASSANPPGTGHTGELFF
once	TRBD1	TRBV7-2	TRBJ1-4	TGCGCCAGCAGCCAATCCGTCGGGACAGCAGAAAAACTGTTTTTT	CASSQSVGTAEKLFF
NA	TRBD2	TRBV7-8	TRBJ2-5	TGTGCCACCCAGCGGGAGGGGACCACAGATACGCAGTACTTC	CATQREGTTDTQYF
NA	TRBD1	TRBV9	TRBJ2-2	TGTGCCAGCGGAAGGACAGGGAGAGGCACCGGGGAGCTGTTTTTT	CASGRTGRGTGELFF
NA	TRBD1	TRBV24-1	TRBJ1-5	TGTGCCACCAGTGGAAGGACCGGGACAGGGGGTCAGCCCCAGCATTTT	CATSGRTGTGGQPQHF
few	TRBD1	TRBV5-1	TRBJ1-1	TGCGCCAGCAGCAAAGGACAGGGCACTGAAGCTTTCTTT	CASSKGQGTEAFF
many	NA	TRBV12-3/TRBV12-4	TRBJ1-1	TGTGCCAGCAGTTTACCAGGGGTCACTGAAGCTTTCTTT	CASSLPGVTEAFF
many	NA	TRBV5-6	TRBJ1-2	TGTGCCAGCAGCGAAGGACAGCCAGGCTATGGCTACACCTTC	CASSEGQPGYGYTF